This entry lists 9 T cell receptor beta chains sequenced from one sample in a study of blood T cell repertoires in COVID-19. Libraries were prepared by immunoSEQ multiplex PCR; TCRdb keeps only in-frame clonotypes and omits some of them. The data show about 190,000 clones, less than 80% seen once. The sequenced material came from peripheral blood. The receptors shown here come from a woman in her forties or fifties with acute or convalescent COVID-19.

The rearrangement uses TRBV10-2 and TRBJ1-5, with TRBD1 matching over 7 bases. V dropped 3 bases and J dropped 3; count of bases not matched to a gene: 8. Germline CDR1 is WSHSY and CDR2 is SAAADI. This CDR3 comprises 16 residues. CDR3 residues: CASSESTGVLNQPQHF. The CDR3 nucleotides are TGCGCCAGCAGTGAATCAACAGGGGTCCTCAATCAGCCCCAGCATTTT.

This clone was seen a few times. The rearrangement links TRBV28 to TRBJ2-7; D perhaps matches TRBD2 (6 bases). V was cut by 5 bases and J by 2 bases, with 19 bases left in between. The CDR3 has 16 residues. Germline CDR1 is MDHEN and CDR2 is SYDVKM. Written as DNA, the CDR3 is TGTGCCAGCAGTCCACCCGGGAGCAATAGACCCTACGAGCAGTACTTC. Translated: CASSPPGSNRPYEQYF.

The rearrangement uses TRBV7-2 and TRBJ2-7, with 7 bases aligning to TRBD2. CDR1 is SGHTA and CDR2 is FQGNSA in the germline V gene. The V segment lost 3 bases and the J segment 5 bases; nucleotides outside the gene matches: 7. The CDR3 covers 14 residues. The chain's CDR3 is CASSLGTIIDEQYF. The CDR3 nucleotides are TGTGCCAGCAGCTTGGGGACTATTATCGACGAGCAGTACTTC.

This chain uses TRBV12-3 or TRBV12-4 with TRBJ1-1, with 8 positions matching TRBD1. The J segment lost 1 base and the V segment lost 7 bases, leaving 2 bases of the junction unmatched. This CDR3 contains 13 residues. CDR3 DNA: TGTGCCAGCATCGGACAGGGGAACACTGAAGCTTTCTTT. Protein sequence: CASIGQGNTEAFF.

This sequence joins TRBV5-1 and TRBJ2-1; TRBD2 agrees at 8 bases. The V segment lost 3 bases and the J segment 7 bases; nucleotides outside the gene matches: 18. This CDR3 has 18 amino acids. The V gene's germline CDR1 is SGHRS and CDR2 YFSETQ. CDR3 sequence (DNA): TGCGCCAGCAGCTCGTCTTCAAGCGGGAGAAGGGTTGCAAATGAGCAGTTCTTC. Translating gives CASSSSSSGRRVANEQFF.

The J gene is TRBJ2-6, the V gene TRBV5-1; D remains ambiguous. CDR1 SGHRS and CDR2 YFSETQ come from the germline V gene. The V and J ends lost 5 bases and 0 bases respectively, with 9 bases between them. CDR3 size: 15 residues. CDR3 loop: CASRPLSSGANVLTF. CDR3 coding DNA: TGCGCCAGCAGACCCCTCAGCTCTGGGGCCAACGTCCTGACTTTC.

The chain couples TRBV7-2 to TRBJ2-7, with 9 nucleotides matching TRBD2. V was pared by 1 base and J by 3 bases, with 4 bases of the junction left unmatched. The CDR3 spans 15 residues. The germline V gene encodes CDR1 SGHTA and CDR2 FQGNSA. The DNA of the CDR3 is TGTGCCAGCAGCTTAGAAATAGCGGGAGACTACGAGCAGTACTTC. Its translation is CASSLEIAGDYEQYF.

This clone was counted only a few times. The CDR3 spells CASSPRPGESTNEKLFF. CDR3 in DNA: TGTGCCAGCAGCCCGAGGCCGGGGGAGTCTACTAATGAAAAACTGTTTTTT. The chain joins TRBV5-4 to TRBJ1-4; tentatively, D is TRBD1 (5 bases). The germline CDR1 and CDR2 sequences are SGHNT and YYREEE (reference sequence). The CDR3 length is 17 residues. V was clipped by 4 bases and J by 2 bases, with 18 bases between them.

This clone was counted between two and nine times. V usage is TRBV19 and J usage is TRBJ1-1; 9 bases fit TRBD1. This CDR3 spans 15 amino acids. J lost 4 bases, V lost 2 bases, and 5 bases had no gene match. Germline V gene data show CDR1 as LNHDA and CDR2 as SQIVND (reference sequence). This CDR3 is CASSIKQGASTEAFF. The CDR3 DNA reads TGTGCCAGTAGTATAAAACAGGGGGCGTCCACTGAAGCTTTCTTT.